This T cell receptor beta chain was recorded in a study of vaccination effects on CD4 cells after COVID-19. As for the study in general: Two-dose vaccination with either BNT162b2 or mRNA-1273 was given to the participants. General study findings and limits: Marked clonal contraction of infection- and vaccine-induced clones was seen late after vaccination. Nearly all vaccine-induced clones in healthy recipients recognized only SARS-CoV-2.

Antigen-specific CD4+ T cells were expanded with viral peptide pools in the ViraFEST assay before sequencing. Following 10 days of culture, CD4+ T cells were isolated. None of the vaccinated had previously contracted SARS-CoV-2, and their nucleocapsid antibodies tested negative. The researchers cultured some 1.9 million PBMC per well with about 10 IU/ml IL-2 and 9.5 to 10 ug/ml peptides. For this clone: What it recognizes is unknown.

Here immunoSEQ multiplex PCR was the method, and the copy in TCRdb shows in-frame clones only, minus some. In the table there are about 27,000 clones, around 75% of which are singletons. Germline V gene data show CDR1 as KGHSH and CDR2 as LQKENI. The CDR3 totals 13 residues. V lost 2 bases and J 7 bases, leaving 9 bases between the germline ends. The V and J genes are TRBV18 and TRBJ2-1; D is uncertain. The TCR sequence derives from a human donor who received a COVID-19 vaccine. The sample was CD4+ T cells from PBMCs cultured with HCoV-NL63 spike peptides, taken before COVID-19 vaccination. The CDR3 loop is CASSPNMGNEQFF. In DNA form, the CDR3 reads TGTGCCAGCTCACCAAACATGGGGAATGAGCAGTTCTTC.